The 17 T cell receptor beta chains presented below share a single source sample, sequenced in a study of long-term antiretroviral therapy in people with HIV. With survey level as its setting, the immunoSEQ assay was v3.0. Here immunoSEQ multiplex PCR was the method, and the copy in TCRdb shows in-frame clones only, minus some. The sample holds roughly 38,000 clones, roughly 80% seen once. This sample comprised unsorted PBMCs, obtained 3.4 years after starting antiretroviral therapy. These receptors originate from a man aged 25 to 40 with HIV.

By share, this clone ranks as large. The V and J genes are TRBV27 and TRBJ2-1, with 8 nucleotides matching TRBD2. The CDR3 runs to 14 residues. CDR1 and CDR2 (germline): MNHEY, SMNVEV (reference sequence). J lost 4 bases, V lost 5 bases, and 4 bases had no gene match. The CDR3 here is CASSVSGIYNEQFF. CDR3 sequence (DNA): TGTGCCAGCAGTGTTAGCGGGATATACAATGAGCAGTTCTTC.

This clone was seen once. The chain combines TRBV27 with TRBJ2-5; the D call may be TRBD1 or TRBD2 (5 bases each). This CDR3 region has 13 residues. V lost 4 bases to trimming and J lost 7 bases, with 13 bases between them. Germline CDR1 reads MNHEY; CDR2 reads SMNVEV (reference sequence). CDR3: CASSSGGGGTQYF. DNA of the CDR3: TGTGCCAGCAGTTCTGGGGGTGGGGGGACCCAGTACTTC.

V and J are TRBV7-7 and TRBJ2-1; D is undetermined. Trimming cost V 1 base and J 3 bases, with 10 bases left between them. The CDR3 consists of 15 residues. Per the germline V gene, CDR1 is SSHAT and CDR2 is FNYEAQ (reference sequence). CDR3 DNA sequence: TGTGCCAGCAGCTTAGTCCCCACAATCTACAATGAGCAGTTCTTC. Its protein product is CASSLVPTIYNEQFF.

The chain employs TRBV5-1 and TRBJ1-5; 8 bases are a match to TRBD1. J lost 2 bases, V lost 4 bases, and 5 bases had no gene match. Germline V gene data show CDR1 as SGHRS and CDR2 as YFSETQ. CDR3 length: 15 amino acids. In DNA form, the CDR3 reads TGCGCCAGCAGCCCGATGACAGGGGGCAATCAGCCCCAGCATTTT. Translated: CASSPMTGGNQPQHF.

V and J are TRBV27 and TRBJ2-3; D is ambiguous. The CDR3 sequence is 13 residues long. Germline V gene sequence: CDR1 MNHEY, CDR2 SMNVEV (reference sequence). Trimming removed 1 base from V and 5 bases from J, with 7 bases in between. Here the CDR3 reads CASSLWVEDTQYF. CDR3 sequence (DNA): TGTGCCAGCAGTTTATGGGTCGAAGATACGCAGTATTTT.

The rearrangement links TRBV7-9 to TRBJ2-1; TRBD2 aligns across 7 bases. J lost 0 bases, V lost 2 bases, and 7 bases had no gene match. The CDR3 runs to 17 residues. The germline CDR1 and CDR2 sequences are SEHNR and FQNEAQ (reference sequence). The CDR3 bases are TGTGCCAGCAGCTTACCGCCTCTAGCGGCCTCCTACAATGAGCAGTTCTTC. Translated: CASSLPPLAASYNEQFF.

The sample holds a few counts of this clone. The chain carries TRBV5-1 and TRBJ1-3; no clear D. V dropped 4 bases and J dropped 2 bases, with 4 bases sitting between them. Germline CDR1 and CDR2: SGHRS and YFSETQ. The CDR3 length is 12 residues. In DNA form, the CDR3 reads TGCGCCAGCAGCCCACCTGGAAACACCATATATTTT. Translation gives CASSPPGNTIYF.

CDR3 amino acids: CASSVAAGGSTDTQYF. In nucleotides, the CDR3 is TGTGCCAGCAGCGTAGCTGCGGGAGGGAGCACAGATACGCAGTATTTT. The gene calls are TRBV9 and TRBJ2-3; 9 positions agree with TRBD2. CDR3 length: 16 amino acids. V shed 0 bases, J shed 0 bases, and the junction held 2 bases outside the gene matches. Germline CDR1 is SGDLS and CDR2 is YYNGEE.

The chain uses TRBV5-1 and TRBJ2-3, with no clear D. CDR3 length: 13 amino acids. Germline-derived CDR1 and CDR2 are SGHRS and YFSETQ. V was shortened by 8 bases and J by 2 bases, with 12 bases between the two germline ends. The CDR3 reads CASNDWITDTQYF. DNA of the CDR3: TGCGCCAGTAATGACTGGATCACAGATACGCAGTATTTT.

J is TRBJ1-1 and V is TRBV7-9, with 8 bases identical to TRBD1. This CDR3 is built from 14 residues. Germline CDR1 SEHNR, CDR2 FQNEAQ (reference sequence). V was pared by 6 bases and J by 4 bases, with 7 bases of the junction left unmatched. The CDR3 nucleotides read TGTGCCAGCAGGGCCCCAGGGGGCGGCACTGAAGCTTTCTTT. Amino acid sequence: CASRAPGGGTEAFF.

V usage is TRBV4-1 and J usage is TRBJ2-3; 7 nucleotides match TRBD1. Trimming cost V 7 bases and J 0 bases; bases outside gene matches: 10. The CDR3 has 16 amino acids. Germline V CDR1 and CDR2: MGHRA, YSYEKL. The CDR3 sequence is CASTYRGGPSTDTQYF. CDR3 DNA sequence: TGCGCCAGCACCTACAGGGGCGGGCCAAGCACAGATACGCAGTATTTT.

The chain is built from TRBV15 and TRBJ1-5; D unclear. Germline values: CDR1 LNHNV, CDR2 YYDKDF (reference sequence). This CDR3 comprises 17 residues. Trimming removed 1 base from V and 6 bases from J, with 19 bases in between. This CDR3 is CATSRVVGNGFPQPQHF. In nucleotides, the CDR3 is TGTGCCACCAGCAGAGTGGTTGGGAACGGGTTTCCTCAGCCCCAGCATTTT.

V usage is TRBV15 and J usage is TRBJ2-1; 9 bases are a match to TRBD1. In germline, CDR1 is LNHNV, CDR2 YYDKDF (reference sequence). CDR3 length: 17 amino acids. J gave up 5 bases and V 3 bases, and 11 bases lay outside the gene matches. The CDR3 protein is CATSRAPQGAQDNEQFF. CDR3 in DNA: TGTGCCACCAGCAGGGCTCCACAGGGGGCTCAGGACAATGAGCAGTTCTTC.

V and J are TRBV30 and TRBJ2-3, with unresolved D. The CDR3 contains 13 residues. Per the germline V gene, CDR1 is GTSNPN and CDR2 is SVGIG (reference sequence). Trimming took 2 bases from V and 2 from J, leaving 8 bases between them. In DNA form, the CDR3 reads TGTGCCTGGAGTCTGATGCTCACAGATACGCAGTATTTT. Its translation: CAWSLMLTDTQYF.

CDR3 DNA sequence: TGTGCCAGCCAAACCAGGAGCGGGAGTCGCACAGATACGCAGTATTTT. Its protein product is CASQTRSGSRTDTQYF. This chain links TRBV28 with TRBJ2-3; 8 bases align to TRBD2. Germline V gene sequence: CDR1 MDHEN, CDR2 SYDVKM. Germline trimming cut 8 bases from V and 1 base from J; bases unmatched to any gene: 11. The CDR3 contains 16 residues.

The chain joins TRBV28 to TRBJ1-4; 11 bases are a match to TRBD1. V lost 1 base and J lost 8; bases outside the gene matches: 6. Germline V gives CDR1 MDHEN, CDR2 SYDVKM. This CDR3 has 16 amino acids. The CDR3 spells CASSLSRTGGPEKLFF. In DNA, the CDR3 is TGTGCCAGCAGTTTATCGAGGACAGGGGGCCCAGAAAAACTGTTTTTT.

V and J are TRBV4-3 and TRBJ2-1; D gene ambiguous. CDR1 and CDR2 from the germline V gene are LGHNA and YSLEER. The length of the CDR3 is 15 residues. Trimming removed 0 bases from V and 6 bases from J, with 12 bases in between. DNA of the CDR3: TGCGCCAGCAGCCAAGATGATTGGCCGGGCAATGAGCAGTTCTTC. This translates into CASSQDDWPGNEQFF.